This entry is about one T cell receptor (beta chain). Compared with germline, one end of the junction differs, possibly owing to a read error. This sample is part of a study of metastatic and nonmetastatic thyroid tumors. Using MiXCR, TCRdb re-called clones from the PCR reads. The sample has about 32,000 clones, about 19% seen once; the top ten hold more than 6.5%. Each patient came to thyroid surgery without any prior treatment (of any kind). Germline CDR1 reads SNHLY; CDR2 reads FYNNEI. CDR3 length: 13 amino acids. This chain connects TRBV2 to TRBJ1-2; D not resolved. The sequencing sample was made of blood. This TCR was recovered from a female donor with papillary thyroid cancer or a benign thyroid nodule (not recorded which). Some clones in this sample may be carry-over from other donors' samples. The CDR3 sequence: CASSESRNYGCTF. In nucleotides, the CDR3 is TGTGCCAGCAGTGAAAGTCGTAACTATGGCTGCACCTTC. The full variable domain, in which reference TRBV2 and TRBJ1-2 provide the parts outside the CDR3, is EPEVTQTPSHQVTQMGQEVILRCVPISNHLYFYWYRQILGQKVEFLVSFYNNEISEKSEIFDDQFSVERPDGSNFTLKIRSTKLEDSAMYFCASSESRNYGCTFGSGTRLTVV.